This TCR beta chain was captured in a study of CD8+ T cells in alopecia areata. At the level of the study: Administration of oral tofacitinib to treated patients was at 5 to 10 mg twice daily.

cDNA reverse transcribed from extracted RNA served as the sequencing template. TCRdb's copy holds only in-frame clones and misses some; the assay was immunoSEQ multiplex PCR. The data contain approximately 180,000 clones, 50% to 75% of them seen just once; the ten biggest clones take up roughly 16%. Indicated treatment: oral pan-JAK inhibitor, 5-10 mg twice daily. Of note for this clone: What it recognizes is unknown.

The CDR3 runs 14 residues. Unmatched junction bases numbered 9, after V lost 6 bases and J lost 7 bases. Germline loops: CDR1 SGHTA, CDR2 FQGNSA. Study results and limitations: Among the 100 top clones, expanded CD8+ clones, like scalp clonality, were significantly decreased by tofacitinib. While patients received tofacitinib, many expanded lesional clones remained present in scalp and blood.

The sample was CD4+ T cells sorted from blood, taken at roughly week 58, from a patient treated with tofacitinib. The TCR comes from a human donor with alopecia areata. V usage is TRBV7-2 and J usage is TRBJ1-2, with 9 positions matching TRBD1. The CDR3 is CASSHPGTGSGYTF. The CDR3 DNA sequence: TGTGCCAGCAGTCACCCGGGGACAGGGTCTGGCTACACCTTC.